Listed here are 4 T cell receptor beta chains from one sample, sequenced in a study of blood T cells in healthy people across ages. The use of a sample-barcoded 5' primer and a J-beta primer mix characterized a second PCR of roughly 7 to 11 cycles. TCRdb analysed the 5' RACE reads with MiXCR anew, one entry per CDR3 protein. The table shows 1.5 million to 1.8 million distinct CDR3 sequences, with less than 45% occurring only once. Sequenced: blood. Receptor source: a woman aged 18-29 years in good health.

This clonotype was seen repeatedly, ten times or more. The chain employs TRBV7-9 and TRBJ2-6, with D perhaps being TRBD1 or TRBD2 (6 bases each). The CDR3 has 18 amino acids. Germline assignment: CDR1 SEHNR and CDR2 FQNEAQ (reference sequence). The V and J ends lost 5 bases and 1 base respectively, with 18 bases between them. The CDR3 nucleotides are TGTGCCAGCAGCCGAGACACGGGGGCGTTGTCTGGGGCCAACGTCCTGACTTTC. Translation: CASSRDTGALSGANVLTF.

In this sample, this clonotype turned up a few times. The chain has TRBV5-5 and TRBJ1-2; 8 bases align to TRBD1. The V gene end was trimmed by 5 bases and the J gene end by 6 bases; junction bases not matched to a gene: 3. The CDR3 contains 12 residues. Germline loops: CDR1 SGHKS, CDR2 YYEKEE (reference sequence). CDR3 sequence (DNA): TGTGCCAGCAGACGACAGGGGAATGGCTACACCTTC. This sequence encodes CASRRQGNGYTF.

Only one count was recorded for this clonotype. This chain uses TRBV6-2 or TRBV6-3 with TRBJ2-1; D call uncertain. The germline V and J ends were trimmed by 6 bases and 8 bases, with 11 bases remaining between them. The CDR3 consists of 12 residues. Germline values: CDR1 MNHEY, CDR2 SVGEGT. CDR3 nucleotide sequence: TGTGCCAGCAGCATCTATTACGATGAGCAGTTCTTC. Amino acids: CASSIYYDEQFF.

The chain recombines TRBV7-9 with TRBJ1-1; the D is unclear. The V and J ends lost 2 bases and 0 bases respectively, with 10 bases between them. This CDR3 contains 15 residues. Germline CDR1 SEHNR, CDR2 FQNEAQ (reference sequence). CDR3: CASSLSSRMNTEAFF. In DNA form, the CDR3 reads TGTGCCAGCAGCTTATCCTCCAGAATGAACACTGAAGCTTTCTTT.